The 19 T cell receptor beta chains below were found in one sample sequenced in a study of shared clonotypes between healthy human individuals. Only CD45RO-negative cells positively selected for CCR7 counted as naive CD8 cells, so terminally differentiated effector memory CD45RA+ cells were excluded. Generated by immunoSEQ multiplex PCR, the TCRdb table keeps only in-frame clones and is missing some. The sample has around 2,000,000 clones; 85% to 95% are singletons. What was sequenced was naive CD8+ T cells sorted from blood. These receptor sequences come from a man in his late teens or twenties in good health.

The chain joins TRBV6-5 to TRBJ2-1; no firm D call. The CDR3 has 11 amino acids. Trimming removed 2 bases from V and 6 bases from J, with 2 bases in between. Germline V gives CDR1 MNHEY, CDR2 SVGAGI. The DNA of the CDR3 is TGTGCCAGCAGTTACCTCAATGAGCAGTTCTTC. It encodes CASSYLNEQFF.

The chain joins TRBV5-1 to TRBJ1-1; D is unclear. Germline V gene lookup returns CDR1 SGHRS and CDR2 YFSETQ. CDR3 size: 14 residues. Trimming pared 0 bases from V and 1 base from J, leaving 7 bases between. In nucleotides, the CDR3 is TGCGCCAGCAGCTTGGACTCAGGGAACACTGAAGCTTTCTTT. Its translation is CASSLDSGNTEAFF. Based on the CDR3 plus reference TRBV5-1 and TRBJ1-1, the full variable domain is KAGVTQTPRYLIKTRGQQVTLSCSPISGHRSVSWYQQTPGQGLQFLFEYFSETQRNKGNFPGRFSGRQFSNSRSEMNVSTLELGDSALYLCASSLDSGNTEAFFGQGTRLTVV.

This chain joins TRBV4-3 and TRBJ2-1; 11 nucleotides align to TRBD2. CDR1 and CDR2 (germline): LGHNA, YSLEER. There are 17 residues in the CDR3. V dropped 0 bases and J dropped 8; count of bases not matched to a gene: 9. CDR3 sequence: CASSQDPVGLAVHEQFF. As DNA, the CDR3 is TGCGCCAGCAGCCAAGATCCAGTGGGACTAGCGGTCCATGAGCAGTTCTTC.

The rearrangement uses TRBV4-3 and TRBJ1-5; a weak D match, TRBD1 (6 bases). The V end lost 6 bases, the J end lost 9 bases, and 18 bases lay between the germline ends. The CDR3 has 14 amino acids. Per the germline V gene, CDR1 is LGHNA and CDR2 is YSLEER. The CDR3 region has the DNA TGCGCCAGCAGTTTTAGCGAGGGGGGATGGCCCCAGCATTTT. Translated: CASSFSEGGWPQHF.

This clone was seen a handful of times. Within the sample, other DNA sequences also encode this same CDR3. The chain combines TRBV27 with TRBJ1-5, with TRBD1 as a possible D gene (5 bases). Germline CDR1 reads MNHEY; CDR2 reads SMNVEV (reference sequence). The CDR3 is 13 amino acids. V was shortened by 4 bases and J by 2 bases, with 6 bases between the two germline ends. CDR3 protein: CASSWGGNQPQHF. The CDR3, as DNA: TGTGCCAGCAGTTGGGGGGGCAATCAGCCCCAGCATTTT.

The rearrangement uses TRBV23-1 and TRBJ2-1; D is possibly TRBD1 (5 bases). TRBV23-1 has ORF status, its function being uncertain. Trimming cost V 4 bases and J 8 bases, with 15 bases left between them. The CDR3 spans 14 residues. The CDR3 loop is CASSRTRGADEQFF. The CDR3 DNA reads TGCGCCAGCAGTCGTACAAGGGGTGCCGATGAGCAGTTCTTC.

This sequence joins TRBV6-5 and TRBJ2-1; D remains unclear. Germline loops: CDR1 MNHEY, CDR2 SVGAGI. The V and J ends lost 4 bases and 10 bases respectively, with 8 bases between them. CDR3 length: 11 amino acids. The CDR3 DNA reads as TGTGCCAGCAGTTCTGGCGCGGAGCAGTTCTTC. It encodes CASSSGAEQFF.

This chain uses TRBV4-1 with TRBJ2-5; TRBD2 agrees at 11 bases. This CDR3 has 18 residues. V gave up 0 bases and J gave up 5 bases; unmatched junction bases: 11. Germline V CDR1 and CDR2: MGHRA, YSYEKL. Written as DNA, the CDR3 is TGCGCCAGCAGCCAAGATTCCCTGACTAGCGGGATCGTGGAGACCCAGTACTTC. It translates to CASSQDSLTSGIVETQYF.

V gene TRBV6-5 combines with J gene TRBJ2-1; a possible D gene is TRBD2 (5 bases). CDR3 length: 15 amino acids. CDR1 is MNHEY, CDR2 SVGAGI, per germline. The germline V and J ends were trimmed by 2 bases and 2 bases, with 10 bases remaining between them. CDR3 amino acids: CASSYAGLAYNEQFF. The DNA of the CDR3 is TGTGCCAGCAGTTACGCTGGACTGGCCTACAATGAGCAGTTCTTC.

The rearrangement uses TRBV6-5 and TRBJ1-5, with 8 nucleotides matching TRBD1. The CDR3 is made up of 15 amino acids. V trimming: 6 bases; J trimming: 3 bases; junction bases outside the gene matches: 7. The germline V gene has CDR1 MNHEY and CDR2 SVGAGI. CDR3 DNA: TGTGCCAGCAGCCAGAGGACAGGGCTCAATCAGCCCCAGCATTTT. It encodes CASSQRTGLNQPQHF.

The J gene is TRBJ1-2, the V gene TRBV27; 11 bases line up with TRBD1. This CDR3 region has 14 residues. Germline loops: CDR1 MNHEY, CDR2 SMNVEV (reference sequence). The trim removed 5 bases at V and 7 bases at J, leaving 6 bases unmatched. This CDR3 is CASSLDRGRTGYTF. In DNA form, the CDR3 reads TGTGCCAGCAGTCTGGACAGGGGGCGAACTGGCTACACCTTC.

The chain uses TRBV5-1 and TRBJ2-3; 8 bases agree with TRBD1. The V segment lost 7 bases and the J segment 2 bases; nucleotides outside the gene matches: 15. Germline CDR1 reads SGHRS; CDR2 reads YFSETQ. The CDR3 covers 17 residues. CDR3 sequence reads: CASALMTGEWVTDTQYF. CDR3 coding DNA: TGCGCCAGCGCTCTGATGACAGGGGAATGGGTCACAGATACGCAGTATTTT.

This clone showed up just once. The V gene is TRBV10-1, the J gene TRBJ2-2; no reliable D call. This CDR3 has 11 residues. The germline V and J ends were trimmed by 3 bases and 5 bases, with 1 base remaining between them. CDR1 WNHNN and CDR2 SYGVQD come from the germline V gene (reference sequence). The CDR3 region has the DNA TGCGCCAGCAGTGAAACCGGGGAGCTGTTTTTT. Protein product: CASSETGELFF.

The J gene is TRBJ2-7, the V gene TRBV2, with a weak D call TRBD2 (6 bases). The CDR3 totals 13 residues. Trimming removed 4 bases from V and 3 bases from J, with 10 bases in between. Germline V gene sequence: CDR1 SNHLY, CDR2 FYNNEI. In nucleotides, the CDR3 is TGTGCCAGCAGTGTATGGCGGGGCTACGAGCAGTACTTC. Translation gives CASSVWRGYEQYF.

Written as DNA, the CDR3 is TGCGCCAGCAGCCAAGATCCCGGGACAGCTTATAGCAATCAGCCCCAGCATTTT. Residues: CASSQDPGTAYSNQPQHF. The rearrangement uses TRBV4-1 and TRBJ1-5, with TRBD1 identical over 7 bases. Germline V CDR1 and CDR2: MGHRA, YSYEKL. Trimming took 0 bases from V and 0 from J; bases not matched to a gene: 8. CDR3 length: 18 amino acids.

The chain employs TRBV5-1 and TRBJ2-7; D is uncertain. Trimming took 4 bases from V and 3 from J, leaving 8 bases between them. The CDR3 has 12 residues. Germline V gene data show CDR1 as SGHRS and CDR2 as YFSETQ. CDR3 bases: TGCGCCAGCAGCCCCTTCGGCTACGAGCAGTACTTC. It translates to CASSPFGYEQYF.

V is TRBV7-9 and J is TRBJ1-3; a possible D gene is TRBD1 (5 bases). The ends were cut back, 4 bases at V and 0 bases at J, with 16 bases in the middle. Germline-derived CDR1 and CDR2 are SEHNR and FQNEAQ (reference sequence). The CDR3 totals 17 residues. CDR3 in amino acids: CASSYSLQVLSGNTIYF. CDR3 DNA sequence: TGTGCCAGCAGCTACTCTTTACAGGTTCTCTCTGGAAACACCATATATTTT.

This sequence joins TRBV7-8 and TRBJ1-5, with a possible D match to TRBD1 (6 bases). The CDR3 length is 14 residues. Per the germline V gene, CDR1 is SGHVS and CDR2 is FQNEAQ. V was shortened by 5 bases and J by 6 bases, with 14 bases between the two germline ends. This CDR3 reads CASSPRTGIQPQHF. The CDR3 bases are TGTGCCAGCAGCCCTCGAACAGGGATTCAGCCCCAGCATTTT.

The rearrangement links TRBV27 to TRBJ2-1; 9 bases line up with TRBD2. The germline CDR1 and CDR2 sequences are MNHEY and SMNVEV (reference sequence). This CDR3 has 17 amino acids. Germline trimming cut 2 bases from V and 7 bases from J; bases unmatched to any gene: 12. Written as DNA, the CDR3 is TGTGCCAGCAGTTTAGCCCGCGGGAGCGGGAGGTGGAATGAGCAGTTCTTC. Translated, it gives CASSLARGSGRWNEQFF.